The next 2 T cell receptor beta chains were all read from a single sample in a study of response to subunit inactivated influenza vaccine. MiXCR was run by TCRdb on the RT-PCR reads, yielding one entry per CDR3 protein. The sample records about half a million distinct CDR3 sequences, under 9% being singletons. This specimen consisted of PBMCs from blood, obtained 23 months after vaccination. The source of these receptors is a man in his fifties or sixties who received an inactivated influenza vaccine.

This clonotype came up a few times. The chain is built from TRBV4-1 and TRBJ1-2; D possibly corresponds to TRBD1 (5 bases). Per germline, CDR1 MGHRA and CDR2 YSYEKL. Trimming cost V 1 base and J 3 bases, with 15 bases left between them. The CDR3 extends over 16 amino acids. CDR3 in amino acids: CASSQVLGREDYGYTF. CDR3 DNA: TGCGCCAGCAGCCAAGTCCTAGGCAGGGAGGACTATGGCTACACCTTC.

J is TRBJ2-7 and V is TRBV20-1; D is possibly TRBD2 (7 bases). This CDR3 region has 14 residues. Trimming took 5 bases from V and 4 from J, leaving 18 bases between them. The germline gives CDR1 DFQATT, CDR2 SNEGSKA (reference sequence). The CDR3 protein is CSADPGGPGYEQYF. Here the CDR3 DNA reads TGCAGTGCTGATCCCGGGGGGCCCGGGTACGAGCAGTACTTC.